This paragraph covers one T cell receptor beta chain sequence. Its antigen is undetermined. The data were obtained in a study of cytomegalovirus exposure and HLA in healthy donors. At the level of the study: Earlier, approximately 110 million unique TCR beta sequences were recovered from some 200 million T cells by an analysis. Notes on the study in general: Associated with HLA alleles at 0.05 false discovery rate in a later analysis were 16,951 TCR beta sequences. One cluster of highly shared sequence variants probably arose as a sequencing artifact. The authors reported that TCR beta sequences could predict HLA-A and HLA-B alleles. These predictions were accurate for most subjects in the first cohort.

Researchers ran the PCR with 60 Vbeta and 13 Jbeta primers. Method: immunoSEQ multiplex PCR; TCRdb's copy keeps in-frame clones and lacks some. The sample carries around 200,000 clones, less than 80% recorded once. The CDR3 sequence is 15 residues long. The trim removed 5 bases at V and 0 bases at J, leaving 6 bases unmatched. CDR1 is SGHTA, CDR2 FQGNSA, per germline. The sequenced material came from PBMCs. This chain connects TRBV7-2 to TRBJ2-7, with 8 bases aligning to TRBD1. The receptor's source is a woman younger than 45 in good health and CMV-seropositive. The CDR3, as DNA: TGTGCCAGCAGCCTCGGACAGGGTTTCTCCTACGAGCAGTACTTC. This gives the protein CASSLGQGFSYEQYF.